This T cell receptor beta chain was documented in a study of T cells in women clearing cervical HPV infection. Across the whole study: Controls gave blood once infection was undetectable; cases at lesion identification. General study findings and limits: A classifier using richness and V gene abundances reached an AUC of approximately 0.8. TRBV6-7 abundance was lower in cases than controls (roughly 0.12% versus 0.15%).

CDR3 length equals 15 residues. Germline values: CDR1 SEHNR, CDR2 FQNEAQ (reference sequence). Sequencing was performed with immunoSEQ multiplex PCR; in TCRdb, only in-frame clones are kept and a portion is missing. The table lists about 22,000 clones. For this clone: Its antigen remains unidentified. The CDR3 goes on 3 residues after the read ends, and that part is filled in from the germline J gene.

The chain has TRBV7-9 and TRBJ1-2, with 7 bases aligning to TRBD1. The sequencing sample was made of blood buffy coat. The receptor comes from a woman between 18 and 70 years old with a cervical HPV16 infection that either progressed to CIN3+ or cleared (not recorded which). The DNA read from the CDR3 is TGTGCCAGCAGCCGACGACAGGGAGGGGTAAACGAC. Amino acid sequence: CASSRRQGGVND. The whole CDR3 protein is CASSRRQGGVNDYTF. The full variable domain, rest sourced from reference TRBV7-9 and TRBJ1-2, is DTGVSQNPRHKITKRGQNVTFRCDPISEHNRLYWYRQTLGQGPEFLTYFQNEAQLEKSRLLSDRFSAERPKGSFSTLEIQRTEQGDSAMYLCASSRRQGGVNDYTFGSGTRLTVV.